The 29 T cell receptor beta chains in this list originate from one sample, sequenced in a study of T cell responses to AZD1222 COVID-19 vaccine (dated by TCRdb to the early 2020s). Reading the label with the study, this specimen's time point is: baseline before first vaccination. The library was prepared using the immunoSEQ multiplex PCR assay. Here the immuneACCESS table is served through TCRdb, limited to in-frame sequences with V and J called. Missing clones are a known gap in these copies; in checked studies unresolved V genes cover under half, and the rest lacks a known reason. Within this sample are over 110,000 clones, with 80% to 95% of them counted one time only. Roughly 1.8% of the sample comes from the top ten. Sequencing was performed on peripheral blood, taken on day 0 of AZD1222 vaccination. The source of these receptors is an adult in good health.

The chain uses TRBV2 and TRBJ2-7; D gene uncertain. V was trimmed by 8 bases and J by 0 bases, leaving 20 bases between them. Germline V lookup: CDR1 SNHLY, CDR2 FYNNEI. The CDR3 runs 16 residues. The CDR3 reads CASCISPGASSYEQYF. CDR3 DNA sequence: TGTGCCAGCTGTATAAGCCCGGGTGCGAGCTCCTACGAGCAGTACTTC.

The chain combines TRBV19 with TRBJ1-1, with no clear D. The V end was cut by 3 bases, the J end by 4 bases, with 9 bases between. CDR1 LNHDA and CDR2 SQIVND come from the germline V gene (reference sequence). The CDR3 is 13 amino acids. The CDR3 is CASSMLGSTEAFF. CDR3 bases: TGTGCCAGTAGTATGCTAGGGAGCACTGAAGCTTTCTTT. Variable domain in full (rest from reference TRBV19 and TRBJ1-1): DGGITQSPKYLFRKEGQNVTLSCEQNLNHDAMYWYRQDPGQGLRLIYYSQIVNDFQKGDIAEGYSVSREKKESFPLTVTSAQKNPTAFYLCASSMLGSTEAFFGQGTRLTVV.

The chain combines TRBV5-4 with TRBJ1-2; a possible D gene is TRBD1 (5 bases). Germline loops: CDR1 SGHNT, CDR2 YYREEE (reference sequence). This CDR3 has 13 residues. V gave up 3 bases and J gave up 4 bases, with 10 bases separating them. CDR3 nucleotide sequence: TGTGCCAGCAGCTCAGGGATTGTCTATGGCTACACCTTC. Its protein product is CASSSGIVYGYTF.

With respect to this clone: One end of the junction varies from germline; a read error may be responsible. CDR3 in amino acids: CASSQDQGRQGAQGDAF. CDR3 bases: TGCGCCAGCAGCCAAGATCAAGGACGACAGGGGGCTCAAGGGGACGCCTTC. V and J are TRBV4-1 and TRBJ1-2, with TRBD1 matching 10 bases. The CDR3 consists of 17 residues. The germline V gene encodes CDR1 MGHRA and CDR2 YSYEKL.

This rearrangement joins TRBV9 to TRBJ2-3, with 8 bases aligning to TRBD2. V shed 0 bases, J shed 7 bases, and the junction held 7 bases outside the gene matches. This CDR3 region has 15 residues. Germline V lookup: CDR1 SGDLS, CDR2 YYNGEE. CDR3 in amino acids: CASSVEREGPNTQYF. The CDR3 DNA follows: TGTGCCAGCAGCGTAGAACGGGAGGGCCCGAATACGCAGTATTTT.

CDR3 in DNA: TGTGCCAGTAGTCCCCGCAGAGAGGGCAATCAGCCCCAGCATTTT. This gives the protein CASSPRREGNQPQHF. The rearrangement joins TRBV19 to TRBJ1-5; no clear D. The CDR3 totals 15 residues. V was cut by 5 bases and J by 2 bases, with 13 bases left in between. Looked up from germline, CDR1 is LNHDA and CDR2 is SQIVND (reference sequence). The complete variable domain, with remaining parts taken from reference TRBV19 and TRBJ1-5, reads DGGITQSPKYLFRKEGQNVTLSCEQNLNHDAMYWYRQDPGQGLRLIYYSQIVNDFQKGDIAEGYSVSREKKESFPLTVTSAQKNPTAFYLCASSPRREGNQPQHFGDGTRLSIL.

V gene TRBV5-1 combines with J gene TRBJ2-5; no definite D call. Trimming pared 4 bases from V and 5 bases from J, leaving 18 bases between. CDR3 length equals 15 residues. CDR1 is SGHRS, CDR2 YFSETQ, per germline. As DNA, the CDR3 is TGCGCCAGCAGCCCTCGGGCCCCATACGGGGAGACCCAGTACTTC. Protein sequence: CASSPRAPYGETQYF.

The rearrangement joins TRBV4-1 to TRBJ1-2; 8 nucleotides agree with TRBD1. The CDR3 covers 15 residues. Unmatched junction bases numbered 9, after V lost 3 bases and J lost 6 bases. Germline-derived CDR1 and CDR2 are MGHRA and YSYEKL. The CDR3 region has the DNA TGCGCCAGCAGCCAGTTGGGACAGGAGATAAATGGCTACACCTTC. Translation gives CASSQLGQEINGYTF.

This chain joins TRBV9 and TRBJ2-7; 8 nucleotides line up with TRBD2. CDR1 and CDR2 (germline): SGDLS, YYNGEE. The CDR3 spans 21 residues. The V and J ends lost 9 bases and 3 bases, in that order; junction bases with no gene match: 32. CDR3 protein: CATDRSFILGGGYQSDYEQYF. CDR3 coding DNA: TGTGCCACCGACCGCTCATTTATTCTCGGGGGGGGGTACCAGAGTGACTACGAGCAGTACTTC.

The V call is TRBV24-1, the J call TRBJ2-1; TRBD1 aligns across 8 bases. There are 15 residues in the CDR3. The germline V gene has CDR1 KGHDR and CDR2 SFDVKD. V trimming: 4 bases; J trimming: 7 bases; junction bases outside the gene matches: 8. The CDR3 reads CATSEARTGHNEQFF. The CDR3 nucleotides read TGTGCCACCAGTGAAGCCCGGACAGGGCATAATGAGCAGTTCTTC.

The V and J genes are TRBV2 and TRBJ1-4; 8 nucleotides align to TRBD1. This CDR3 is 14 amino acids long. The V gene end was trimmed by 6 bases and the J gene end by 7 bases; junction bases not matched to a gene: 7. Germline V CDR1 and CDR2: SNHLY, FYNNEI. CDR3 DNA: TGTGCCAGCAGACCGGACAGGGAGGGTGAAAAACTGTTTTTT. Protein sequence: CASRPDREGEKLFF.

V and J are TRBV5-1 and TRBJ2-1; 9 bases are shared with TRBD1. The CDR3 consists of 15 residues. Germline V gives CDR1 SGHRS, CDR2 YFSETQ. V shed 2 bases, J shed 7 bases, and the junction held 7 bases outside the gene matches. Written as DNA, the CDR3 is TGCGCCAGCAGCTTCACGGGACAGGGAGGGAATGAGCAGTTCTTC. It codes for CASSFTGQGGNEQFF. Full variable domain (missing parts from reference TRBV5-1 and TRBJ2-1): KAGVTQTPRYLIKTRGQQVTLSCSPISGHRSVSWYQQTPGQGLQFLFEYFSETQRNKGNFPGRFSGRQFSNSRSEMNVSTLELGDSALYLCASSFTGQGGNEQFFGPGTRLTVL.

In its sample, this clone was seen once. CDR3 coding DNA: TGTGCCAGCAGTTCAGGGCTGAACACTGAAGCTTTCTTT. Translation gives CASSSGLNTEAFF. V gene TRBV6-5 combines with J gene TRBJ1-1; TRBD1 might be the D (5 bases). Trimming cost V 4 bases and J 0 bases, with 6 bases left between them. Germline V lookup: CDR1 MNHEY, CDR2 SVGAGI. The CDR3 contains 13 residues.

The rearrangement joins TRBV5-1 to TRBJ2-3; TRBD2 aligns across 8 bases. Trimming removed 4 bases from V and 2 bases from J; junction bases left unmatched: 12. CDR3 length: 17 amino acids. Germline CDR1 SGHRS, CDR2 YFSETQ. CDR3 DNA: TGCGCCAGCAGCGCCTCGATGACTAGCGCCTTCACAGATACGCAGTATTTT. Amino acid sequence: CASSASMTSAFTDTQYF.

V is TRBV28 and J is TRBJ1-2; TRBD1 aligns across 7 bases. The germline gives CDR1 MDHEN, CDR2 SYDVKM. The length of the CDR3 is 16 residues. The junction had 13 bases not matched to a gene; V was cut back by 6 bases and J by 3 bases. This chain's CDR3 is CASSSPDTGAYYGYTF. CDR3 in DNA: TGTGCCAGCAGCTCCCCAGACACAGGGGCGTACTATGGCTACACCTTC.

This sequence joins TRBV15 and TRBJ1-1, with D unresolved. Trimming took 0 bases from V and 5 from J, leaving 7 bases between them. This CDR3 contains 13 residues. Germline V lookup: CDR1 LNHNV, CDR2 YYDKDF (reference sequence). CDR3 sequence (DNA): TGTGCCACCAGCAGAGAGGGCAGGACTGAAGCTTTCTTT. Protein: CATSREGRTEAFF.

V usage is TRBV19 and J usage is TRBJ1-6, with 7 bases aligning to TRBD1. Germline lookup yields CDR1 LNHDA and CDR2 SQIVND (reference sequence). This CDR3 is 13 amino acids long. Trimming took 11 bases from V and 4 from J; bases not matched to a gene: 5. The chain's CDR3 is CARGTAYNSPLHF. CDR3 DNA sequence: TGTGCCCGAGGGACAGCTTATAATTCACCCCTCCACTTT.

The chain recombines TRBV19 with TRBJ2-7; D may be TRBD2 (5 bases). This CDR3 is built from 14 residues. V was pared by 2 bases and J by 1 base, with 9 bases between. Germline V gives CDR1 LNHDA, CDR2 SQIVND (reference sequence). The CDR3 is CASSITGISYEQYF. In DNA, the CDR3 is TGTGCCAGTAGTATAACCGGGATATCCTACGAGCAGTACTTC. Looking up the rest from reference TRBV19 and TRBJ2-7 gives the full variable domain: DGGITQSPKYLFRKEGQNVTLSCEQNLNHDAMYWYRQDPGQGLRLIYYSQIVNDFQKGDIAEGYSVSREKKESFPLTVTSAQKNPTAFYLCASSITGISYEQYFGPGTRLTVT.

This chain connects TRBV5-6 to TRBJ2-1, with TRBD2 matching 13 bases. The CDR3 has 13 amino acids. V lost 3 bases to trimming and J lost 10 bases; unmatched junction nucleotides: 1. Germline CDR1 is SGHDT and CDR2 is YYEEEE. The CDR3 nucleotides are TGTGCCAGCAGCTGGACTAGCGGGAGCGAGCAGTTCTTC. It codes for CASSWTSGSEQFF.

This clone appeared a single time. The rearrangement joins TRBV6-5 to TRBJ2-7; TRBD1 might be the D (6 bases). The germline gives CDR1 MNHEY, CDR2 SVGAGI. The V end lost 8 bases, the J end lost 6 bases, and 14 bases lay between the germline ends. This CDR3 has 12 residues. In DNA form, the CDR3 reads TGTGCCAGCGGCCCCACAGGGCGCGAGCAGTACTTC. Protein product: CASGPTGREQYF.

The gene calls are TRBV10-1 and TRBJ1-1; D is possibly TRBD1 (5 bases). This CDR3 comprises 12 residues. CDR1 and CDR2 (germline): WNHNN, SYGVQD (reference sequence). Between the trimmed V and J ends, which lost 3 bases and 5 bases, there was a span of 7 bases. The CDR3 is CASSERGTEAFF. Here the CDR3 DNA reads TGCGCCAGCAGTGAACGGGGGACTGAAGCTTTCTTT.

The gene calls are TRBV6-4 and TRBJ2-1; D might be TRBD1 (6 bases). This CDR3 is 15 amino acids long. Germline lookup yields CDR1 MRHNA and CDR2 SNTAGT. The germline V and J ends were trimmed by 6 bases and 5 bases, with 17 bases remaining between them. CDR3 DNA sequence: TGTGCCAGCAGCCGGCTGGGGGACACCAACAATGAGCAGTTCTTC. The encoded protein is CASSRLGDTNNEQFF.

This rearrangement joins TRBV5-1 to TRBJ2-5; no clear D gene. Germline loops: CDR1 SGHRS, CDR2 YFSETQ. Trimming took off 0 bases at V and 5 bases at J, with 5 bases between the two ends. This CDR3 comprises 12 residues. The CDR3 coding sequence is TGCGCCAGCAGCTTGGTAGGTGAGACCCAGTACTTC. Its translation: CASSLVGETQYF.

The chain joins TRBV6-4 to TRBJ2-2; D gene ambiguous. The V end lost 1 base, the J end lost 4 bases, and 4 bases lay between the germline ends. CDR1 and CDR2 (germline): MRHNA, SNTAGT. This CDR3 comprises 13 residues. The CDR3 here is CASSDWTTGELFF. As DNA, the CDR3 is TGTGCCAGCAGTGACTGGACCACCGGGGAGCTGTTTTTT.

The chain combines TRBV6-2 or TRBV6-3 with TRBJ1-4; D perhaps matches TRBD1 (5 bases). This CDR3 is 15 amino acids long. The V and J ends lost 5 bases and 4 bases respectively, with 14 bases between them. Germline values: CDR1 MNHEY, CDR2 SVGEGT. The CDR3 sequence is CASSPIRDLNEKLFF. CDR3 in DNA: TGTGCCAGCAGTCCGATAAGGGACCTTAATGAAAAACTGTTTTTT.

V and J are TRBV7-2 and TRBJ2-1; no firm D call. CDR3 length equals 12 residues. Per the germline V gene, CDR1 is SGHTA and CDR2 is FQGNSA. Trimming cost V 1 base and J 7 bases, with 5 bases left between them. CDR3 nucleotides: TGTGCCAGCAGCTTAGGAGCGAATGAGCAGTTCTTC. Amino acid sequence: CASSLGANEQFF.

The V call is TRBV4-2, the J call TRBJ2-7; no definite D call. With 0 bases removed from V and 7 bases from J, the gap between germline ends came to 22 bases. Germline V gives CDR1 LGHNA, CDR2 YNFKEQ. This CDR3 has 17 residues. The CDR3 DNA is TGTGCCAGCAGCCAAGAATGGTCGCACTCCTCCAGGTGGGAGCAGTACTTC. It translates to CASSQEWSHSSRWEQYF.

CDR3 loop: CASSPNTEAFF. In DNA form, the CDR3 reads TGTGCCAGCTCACCGAACACTGAAGCTTTCTTT. The gene calls are TRBV18 and TRBJ1-1, with no clear D. The CDR3 is 11 amino acids. Germline lookup yields CDR1 KGHSH and CDR2 LQKENI. Trimming pared 3 bases from V and 1 base from J, leaving 0 bases between.

In nucleotides, the CDR3 is TGTGCCAGCAGCCAAGGTCTAATCCAGCGGGAGACCCAGTACTTC. Translated: CASSQGLIQRETQYF. The genes are TRBV3-1 (or the pseudogene TRBV3-2) and TRBJ2-5; D might be TRBD2 (5 bases). This CDR3 has 15 residues. The germline V and J ends were trimmed by 1 base and 5 bases, with 14 bases remaining between them. Germline V lookup: CDR1 LGHDT, CDR2 YNNKEL (reference sequence).